A single sample is the source of the 10 T cell receptor beta chains below, sequenced in a study of cytomegalovirus exposure and HLA in healthy donors. With 60 Vbeta and 13 Jbeta primers, the PCR was carried out. Using immunoSEQ multiplex PCR, the repertoire was profiled, and TCRdb retains in-frame clones only, with some absent. The table has 120,000 to 150,000 clones, around four fifths seen once. The sample consisted of PBMCs. These receptors originate from a man in his thirties or forties in good health and CMV-seronegative.

The J gene is TRBJ1-1, the V gene TRBV2, with D possibly being TRBD1 (5 bases). Deletions cut 0 bases from V and 10 bases from J, with 15 bases between. The CDR3 has 14 amino acids. In germline, CDR1 is SNHLY, CDR2 FYNNEI. The CDR3 nucleotides read TGTGCCAGCAGTGAAGCGCTTCAGCTTAGGGGAGCTTTCTTT. It yields the protein CASSEALQLRGAFF. Variable domain in full (rest from reference TRBV2 and TRBJ1-1): EPEVTQTPSHQVTQMGQEVILRCVPISNHLYFYWYRQILGQKVEFLVSFYNNEISEKSEIFDDQFSVERPDGSNFTLKIRSTKLEDSAMYFCASSEALQLRGAFFGQGTRLTVV.

V usage is TRBV2 and J usage is TRBJ1-2; 8 nucleotides align to TRBD1. CDR3 size: 16 residues. From germline, CDR1 is SNHLY and CDR2 FYNNEI. V shed 0 bases and J 5 bases; nucleotides not matched to a gene: 8. DNA of the CDR3: TGTGCCAGCAGTGAAGCTAAAATCGGACAGGGATATGGCTACACCTTC. Translated, it gives CASSEAKIGQGYGYTF.

CDR3 nucleotides: TGCGCCAGCAGCGGTGGGACTAGCGGGACTCGCACAGATACGCAGTATTTT. Its translation is CASSGGTSGTRTDTQYF. The J gene is TRBJ2-3, the V gene TRBV5-1, with 13 bases that match TRBD2. J lost 1 base, V lost 4 bases, and 6 bases had no gene match. CDR1 SGHRS and CDR2 YFSETQ come from the germline V gene. This CDR3 has 17 amino acids.

The rearrangement uses TRBV5-8 and TRBJ2-7; 8 bases are shared with TRBD1. CDR1 is SGHTS, CDR2 YDEGEE, per germline. With 2 bases clipped from V and 3 bases from J, the junction kept 4 bases outside the gene matches. The CDR3 sequence is 14 residues long. The CDR3 DNA follows: TGTGCCAGCAGCTTAAGGGACAGGAACTACGAGCAGTACTTC. Its translation: CASSLRDRNYEQYF.

J is TRBJ1-1 and V is TRBV7-9; perhaps TRBD1 as D (5 bases). This CDR3 is 15 amino acids long. V was cut by 0 bases and J by 0 bases, with 8 bases left in between. The germline gives CDR1 SEHNR, CDR2 FQNEAQ (reference sequence). CDR3 residues: CASSLARQLNTEAFF. As DNA, the CDR3 is TGTGCCAGCAGCTTAGCCCGACAGTTGAACACTGAAGCTTTCTTT. The complete variable domain, with remaining parts taken from reference TRBV7-9 and TRBJ1-1, reads DTGVSQNPRHKITKRGQNVTFRCDPISEHNRLYWYRQTLGQGPEFLTYFQNEAQLEKSRLLSDRFSAERPKGSFSTLEIQRTEQGDSAMYLCASSLARQLNTEAFFGQGTRLTVV.

The rearrangement uses TRBV21-1 and TRBJ2-1; the DNA was not used to check the table's D call, TRBD1. TRBV21-1 is a documented pseudogene. The CDR3 extends over 12 amino acids. CDR3 amino acids: CASSKAVNEQFF. CDR3 DNA sequence: TGTGCCAGCAGCAAGGCCGTCAATGAGCAGTTCTTC.

V is TRBV2 and J is TRBJ2-7; 10 nucleotides agree with TRBD1. V dropped 3 bases and J dropped 4; count of bases not matched to a gene: 3. This CDR3 is 14 amino acids long. CDR1 and CDR2 from the germline V gene are SNHLY and FYNNEI. CDR3 region: CASSDPGQGYEQYF. CDR3 in DNA: TGTGCCAGCAGTGACCCGGGACAGGGGTACGAGCAGTACTTC.

This chain joins TRBV7-2 and TRBJ2-2; weak D call: TRBD2 (6 bases). The CDR3 consists of 16 residues. V gave up 6 bases and J gave up 2 bases, with 16 bases separating them. In germline, CDR1 is SGHTA, CDR2 FQGNSA. This CDR3 reads CASSPGGRSNTGELFF. CDR3 DNA: TGTGCCAGCAGTCCCGGGGGTCGGAGTAACACCGGGGAGCTGTTTTTT.

This chain links TRBV4-1 with TRBJ1-2; 7 bases agree with TRBD1. Losses at the gene ends were 4 bases for V and 5 bases for J; bases not matched to a gene: 7. Germline CDR1 MGHRA, CDR2 YSYEKL. This CDR3 has 14 amino acids. The CDR3: CASSPSDRSYGYTF. The CDR3 bases are TGCGCCAGCAGCCCGTCGGACAGGAGTTATGGCTACACCTTC.

The rearrangement joins TRBV27 to TRBJ2-3; D not certain. Trimming removed 1 base from V and 0 bases from J, with 20 bases in between. CDR3 length: 19 residues. Germline V CDR1 and CDR2: MNHEY, SMNVEV (reference sequence). In DNA, the CDR3 is TGTGCCAGCAGTTTATATCGCCCGACTCGTCTTACTAGCACAGATACGCAGTATTTT. Its protein is CASSLYRPTRLTSTDTQYF.